This T cell receptor (beta chain) came from a study of cytomegalovirus exposure and HLA in healthy donors. Study as a whole: Earlier, some 180 million T cells were analyzed, and 90 million to 120 million unique TCR beta sequences were found among them.

13 Jbeta primers and 60 Vbeta primers were used for the PCR. The table came from immunoSEQ multiplex PCR; TCRdb's copy has only in-frame clones and leaves some out. This table holds roughly 200,000 clones, just over 75% found once. Trimming shortened V by 4 bases and J by 3 bases, and 14 bases separated the two germline ends. The germline gives CDR1 SEHNR, CDR2 FQNEAQ (reference sequence). The CDR3 spans 15 residues. Sequenced sample: PBMCs. The TCR was taken from a man younger than 40 in good health and CMV-seronegative. The chain carries TRBV7-9 and TRBJ2-3; tentative D call: TRBD2 (6 bases). Written as DNA, the CDR3 is TGTGCCAGCAGCTATAGCGGCGTAGGGACAGATACGCAGTATTTT. Translation: CASSYSGVGTDTQYF.